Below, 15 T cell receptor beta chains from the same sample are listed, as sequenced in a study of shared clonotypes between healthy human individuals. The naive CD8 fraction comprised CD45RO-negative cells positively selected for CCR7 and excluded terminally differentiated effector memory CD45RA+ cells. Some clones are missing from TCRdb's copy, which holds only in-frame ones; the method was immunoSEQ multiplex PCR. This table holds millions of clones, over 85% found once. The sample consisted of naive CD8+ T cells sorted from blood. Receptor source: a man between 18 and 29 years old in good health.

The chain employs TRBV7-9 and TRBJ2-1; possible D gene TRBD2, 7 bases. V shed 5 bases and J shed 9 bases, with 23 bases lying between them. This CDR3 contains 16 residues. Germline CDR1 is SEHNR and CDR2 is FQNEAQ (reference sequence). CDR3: CASSPSYGRGEAEQFF. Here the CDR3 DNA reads TGTGCCAGCAGCCCCAGTTATGGGAGGGGGGAAGCTGAGCAGTTCTTC.

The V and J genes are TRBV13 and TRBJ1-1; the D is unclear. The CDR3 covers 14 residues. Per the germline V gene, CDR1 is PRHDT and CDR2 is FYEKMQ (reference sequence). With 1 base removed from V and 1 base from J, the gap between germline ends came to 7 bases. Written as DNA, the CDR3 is TGTGCCAGCAGCTTAGTAAAGGAGAACACTGAAGCTTTCTTT. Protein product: CASSLVKENTEAFF. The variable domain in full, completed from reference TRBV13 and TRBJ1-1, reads AAGVIQSPRHLIKEKRETATLKCYPIPRHDTVYWYQQGPGQDPQFLISFYEKMQSDKGSIPDRFSAQQFSDYHSELNMSSLELGDSALYFCASSLVKENTEAFFGQGTRLTVV.

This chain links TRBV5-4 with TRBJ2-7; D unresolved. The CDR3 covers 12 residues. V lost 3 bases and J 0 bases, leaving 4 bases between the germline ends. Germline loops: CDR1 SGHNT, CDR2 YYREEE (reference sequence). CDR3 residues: CASSSPSYEQYF. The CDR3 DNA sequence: TGTGCCAGCAGCTCACCCTCCTACGAGCAGTACTTC.

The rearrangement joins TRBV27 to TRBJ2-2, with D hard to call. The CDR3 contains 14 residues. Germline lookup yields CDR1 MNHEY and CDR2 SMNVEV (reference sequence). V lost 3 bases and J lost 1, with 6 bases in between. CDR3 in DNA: TGTGCCAGCAGTTTTATCAGGAACACCGGGGAGCTGTTTTTT. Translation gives CASSFIRNTGELFF.

As DNA, the CDR3 is TGCGCCAGCAGTGAGAGGGAGACCCAGTACTTC. The encoded protein is CASSERETQYF. The genes are TRBV10-1 and TRBJ2-5; D is undetermined. Germline loops: CDR1 WNHNN, CDR2 SYGVQD (reference sequence). The CDR3 sequence is 11 residues long. The V end was cut by 2 bases, the J end by 5 bases, with 3 bases between.

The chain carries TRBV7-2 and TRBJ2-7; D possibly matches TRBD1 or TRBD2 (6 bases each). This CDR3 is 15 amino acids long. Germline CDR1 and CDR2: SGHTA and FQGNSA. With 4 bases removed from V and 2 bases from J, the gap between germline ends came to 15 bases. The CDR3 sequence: CASSSDKGGAYEQYF. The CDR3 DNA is TGTGCCAGCAGCTCCGACAAGGGGGGCGCCTACGAGCAGTACTTC.

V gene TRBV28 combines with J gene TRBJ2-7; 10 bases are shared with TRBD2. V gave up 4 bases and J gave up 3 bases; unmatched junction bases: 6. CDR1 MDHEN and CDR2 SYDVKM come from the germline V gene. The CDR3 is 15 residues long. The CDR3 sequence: CASSWSTSGDYEQYF. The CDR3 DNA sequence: TGTGCCAGCAGTTGGTCTACTAGCGGGGACTACGAGCAGTACTTC.

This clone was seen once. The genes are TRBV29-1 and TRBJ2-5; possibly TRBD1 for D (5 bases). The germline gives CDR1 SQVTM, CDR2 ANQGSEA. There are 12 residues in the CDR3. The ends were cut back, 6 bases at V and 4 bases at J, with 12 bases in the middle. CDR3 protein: CSVLDSGETQYF. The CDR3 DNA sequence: TGCAGCGTCTTAGACAGTGGAGAGACCCAGTACTTC.

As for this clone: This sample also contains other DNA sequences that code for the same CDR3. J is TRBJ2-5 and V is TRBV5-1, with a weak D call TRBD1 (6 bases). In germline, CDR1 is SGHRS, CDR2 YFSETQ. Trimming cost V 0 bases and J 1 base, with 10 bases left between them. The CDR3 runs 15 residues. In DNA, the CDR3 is TGCGCCAGCAGCTTGGAAGGGGGAATCCAAGAGACCCAGTACTTC. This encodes CASSLEGGIQETQYF.

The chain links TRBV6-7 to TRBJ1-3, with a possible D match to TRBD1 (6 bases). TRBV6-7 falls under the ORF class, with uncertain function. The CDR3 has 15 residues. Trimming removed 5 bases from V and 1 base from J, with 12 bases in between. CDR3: CASSPRGASGNTIYF. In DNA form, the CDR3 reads TGTGCCAGCAGTCCTCGGGGGGCTTCTGGAAACACCATATATTTT.

Here the CDR3 reads CASRRVNTGELFF. In DNA form, the CDR3 reads TGTGCCAGCAGGCGGGTTAACACCGGGGAGCTGTTTTTT. The chain joins TRBV28 to TRBJ2-2, with D possibly matching TRBD2 (5 bases). The CDR3 extends over 13 amino acids. CDR1 and CDR2 (germline): MDHEN, SYDVKM. V was shortened by 6 bases and J by 2 bases, with 7 bases between the two germline ends.

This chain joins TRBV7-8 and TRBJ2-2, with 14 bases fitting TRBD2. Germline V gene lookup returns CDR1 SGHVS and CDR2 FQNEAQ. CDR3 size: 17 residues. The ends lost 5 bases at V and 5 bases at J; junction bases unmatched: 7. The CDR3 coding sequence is TGTGCCAGCAGCCAGGGACTAGCGGGAGAGAAAACCGGGGAGCTGTTTTTT. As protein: CASSQGLAGEKTGELFF.

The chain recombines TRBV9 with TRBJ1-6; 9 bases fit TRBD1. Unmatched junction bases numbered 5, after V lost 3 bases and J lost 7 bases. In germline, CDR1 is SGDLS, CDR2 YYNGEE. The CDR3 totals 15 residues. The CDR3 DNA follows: TGTGCCAGCAGCGAAAAGGGACAGGGAAATTCACCCCTCCACTTT. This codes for CASSEKGQGNSPLHF.

CDR3 loop: CAGSLGGTEAFF. The CDR3 coding sequence is TGTGCCGGCTCCCTAGGAGGGACTGAAGCTTTCTTT. The chain employs TRBV30 and TRBJ1-1; D ambiguous. Germline V gene data show CDR1 as GTSNPN and CDR2 as SVGIG (reference sequence). The CDR3 is made up of 12 amino acids. Trimming removed 8 bases from V and 5 bases from J, with 15 bases in between.

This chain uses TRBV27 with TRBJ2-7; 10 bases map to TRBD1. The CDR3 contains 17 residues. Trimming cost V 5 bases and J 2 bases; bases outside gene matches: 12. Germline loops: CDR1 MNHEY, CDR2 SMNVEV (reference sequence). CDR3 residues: CASSPGSVGTGAYEQYF. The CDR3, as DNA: TGTGCCAGCAGTCCAGGGTCGGTCGGGACAGGGGCCTACGAGCAGTACTTC.